This T cell receptor (beta chain) was recorded in a study of blood T cell repertoires in COVID-19. Turning to the study itself: Samples of COVID-19 (acute and convalescent) were obtained from the United States, Italy and Spain. In each case, the material was cDNA or gDNA derived from T cells, B-cell-depleted T cells, or PBMCs.

V gave up 6 bases and J gave up 6 bases; unmatched junction bases: 8. This CDR3 comprises 15 residues. In germline, CDR1 is SGHDN, CDR2 FVKESK. As originally analysed: The assay estimated nucleated cells by amplifying reference gene primers. The protocol was immunoSEQ multiplex PCR, while the TCRdb copy is restricted to in-frame clones and leaves out a portion. From that table come the V and J calls and clone size; the DNA was used to work out D and trimming. Of 200,000 to 250,000 clones in the sample, around 82% were seen once. The genes are TRBV14 and TRBJ2-2; 9 positions match TRBD2. Sequenced: peripheral blood. This TCR derives from a woman in her sixties or seventies with acute or convalescent COVID-19. The CDR3, as DNA: TGTGCCAGCAGACTTAGCGGGAGATCCCCCGGGGAGCTGTTTTTT. This translates into CASRLSGRSPGELFF.